This TCR beta chain was recorded in a study of identical twins. CDR1 is SGHTA, CDR2 FQGNSA, per germline. Between the trimmed V and J ends, which lost 7 bases and 4 bases, there was a span of 12 bases. The CDR3 length is 13 residues. Each CDR3 protein gets one entry after TCRdb re-called the 5' RACE reads with MiXCR. This sample has 1.5 million to 2 million distinct CDR3 sequences, with under 35% found just once. This clonotype was seen at least ten times. The antigen is undetermined. Study results and limitations: Researchers caution that invariant MAIT and iNKT cells could partly confound zero-insertion analyses.

The sequenced material came from cord blood. The TCR comes from a newborn girl in good health. V gene TRBV7-2 combines with J gene TRBJ2-3; D is perhaps TRBD2 (5 bases). CDR3 sequence reads: CASNLPGSDTQYF. CDR3 bases: TGTGCCAGCAACTTGCCGGGGTCAGATACGCAGTATTTT.